Each of the 24 T cell receptor beta chains below was sequenced from the same sample in a study of T cells after yellow fever vaccination. TCRdb re-called the 5' RACE reads with MiXCR, one entry per CDR3 protein. Found here are 400,000 to 650,000 distinct CDR3 sequences, 21% of them singletons; the top ten hold about 16%. The specimen comprised PBMCs, sampled roughly 20 days after the first yellow fever vaccination. The origin of the receptors is a man younger than 35 who received the YFV17D yellow fever vaccine.

The CDR3 DNA sequence: TGTGCCAGCAAATTTCAGGGGGGAGATGGCTACACCTTC. This encodes CASKFQGGDGYTF. This rearrangement joins TRBV7-2 to TRBJ1-2, with 7 positions matching TRBD1. The CDR3 runs to 13 residues. CDR1 and CDR2 from the germline V gene are SGHTA and FQGNSA. Trimming cost V 7 bases and J 6 bases; bases outside gene matches: 8.

This clonotype was seen a few times. This rearrangement joins TRBV4-3 to TRBJ2-4; the D gene could be TRBD1 or TRBD2 (6 bases each). The length of the CDR3 is 14 residues. The germline gives CDR1 LGHNA, CDR2 YSLEER. V shed 3 bases and J shed 6 bases, with 12 bases lying between them. DNA of the CDR3: TGCGCCAGCAGCCAGATCGGGGGCGTAAACATTCAGTACTTC. Encoded protein: CASSQIGGVNIQYF.

This clonotype was seen repeatedly, ten times or more. The chain couples TRBV2 to TRBJ2-7; D may be TRBD1 (6 bases). This CDR3 region has 14 residues. Germline V gene lookup returns CDR1 SNHLY and CDR2 FYNNEI. The V and J ends lost 6 bases and 4 bases respectively, with 16 bases between them. This CDR3 is CASSAWTVRYEQYV. DNA of the CDR3: TGTGCCAGCAGCGCCTGGACAGTCCGTTACGAGCAGTACGTC.

This clonotype was counted between two and nine times. CDR3 region: CASSSPDRGDTIYF. The CDR3, as DNA: TGTGCCAGCAGCTCCCCCGACAGAGGGGACACCATATATTTT. The chain is built from TRBV7-2 and TRBJ1-3; possibly TRBD1 for D (5 bases). The CDR3 has 14 residues. CDR1 is SGHTA, CDR2 FQGNSA, per germline. Trimming left V 4 bases short and J 8 bases short, with 15 bases between.

This clonotype occurred many times. The genes are TRBV3-1 and TRBJ2-1; 8 bases line up with TRBD2. Germline CDR1 and CDR2: LGHDT and YNNKEL (reference sequence). The V and J ends lost 0 bases and 10 bases, in that order; junction bases with no gene match: 8. This CDR3 spans 15 amino acids. The CDR3 DNA sequence: TGTGCCAGCAGCCAAGATGCCGGGGGGGCCCCCGAGCAGTTCTTC. It codes for CASSQDAGGAPEQFF.

The V gene is TRBV11-2, the J gene TRBJ2-3; TRBD2 agrees at 13 bases. The CDR3 contains 19 residues. Unmatched junction bases numbered 13, after V lost 5 bases and J lost 2 bases. CDR1 and CDR2 (germline): SGHAT, FQNNGV. CDR3 sequence: CASSQGLAGSLLLTDTQYF. The DNA of the CDR3 is TGTGCCAGCAGCCAGGGACTAGCGGGGTCCTTACTCCTCACAGATACGCAGTATTTT.

This clonotype was counted between two and nine times. The chain is built from TRBV4-2 and TRBJ2-3; D possibly matches TRBD1 or TRBD2 (5 bases each). Deletions cut 3 bases from V and 4 bases from J, with 20 bases between. The CDR3 consists of 17 residues. Germline V gene data show CDR1 as LGHNA and CDR2 as YNFKEQ. CDR3 sequence reads: CASSQRAGGPLSDTQYF. The CDR3 nucleotides read TGTGCCAGCAGCCAGAGGGCTGGGGGACCTTTATCAGATACGCAGTATTTT.

This chain joins TRBV20-1 and TRBJ1-1; 7 positions agree with TRBD1. The CDR3 runs to 12 residues. CDR1 is DFQATT, CDR2 SNEGSKA, per germline (reference sequence). With V trimmed by 7 bases and J by 2 bases, 4 bases remained unmatched. CDR3 sequence (DNA): TGCAGTGGGGGACAGCCAAACACTGAAGCTTTCTTT. This encodes CSGGQPNTEAFF.

This chain uses TRBV5-1 with TRBJ1-2; D unclear. Germline CDR1 is SGHRS and CDR2 is YFSETQ. This CDR3 has 14 residues. The germline V and J ends were trimmed by 2 bases and 2 bases, with 10 bases remaining between them. The CDR3 sequence: CASSFSAVNYGYTF. The CDR3 DNA sequence: TGCGCCAGCAGCTTCTCCGCAGTCAACTATGGCTACACCTTC.

This clonotype was detected only a few times. The chain couples TRBV9 to TRBJ1-2, with TRBD1 matching over 7 bases. The CDR3 is made up of 14 amino acids. Trimming removed 6 bases from V and 4 bases from J; junction bases left unmatched: 9. The V gene's germline CDR1 is SGDLS and CDR2 YYNGEE. The CDR3 DNA is TGTGCCAGCACCCAGGGGGAGGGCCCCTATGGCTACACCTTC. Translating gives CASTQGEGPYGYTF.

Only a few counts were recorded for this clonotype. The V call is TRBV29-1, the J call TRBJ2-3; 11 bases are shared with TRBD2. V lost 6 bases to trimming and J lost 2 bases; unmatched junction nucleotides: 7. The CDR3 is 15 amino acids. Germline CDR1 and CDR2: SQVTM and ANQGSEA. CDR3 sequence reads: CSVHLAGGSTDTQYF. CDR3 DNA sequence: TGCAGCGTCCACCTAGCGGGGGGATCCACAGATACGCAGTATTTT.

The sample holds a few counts of this clonotype. The chain is built from TRBV29-1 and TRBJ2-5; no clear D gene. V lost 7 bases and J 1 base, leaving 13 bases between the germline ends. The CDR3 has 13 amino acids. CDR1 is SQVTM, CDR2 ANQGSEA, per germline. The CDR3 here is CSAMNQPQETQYF. As DNA, the CDR3 is TGCAGCGCGATGAATCAGCCCCAAGAGACCCAGTACTTC.

The J gene is TRBJ2-7, the V gene TRBV4-1; perhaps D is TRBD1 or TRBD2 (6 bases each). The V end was cut by 0 bases, the J end by 2 bases, with 14 bases between. This CDR3 comprises 16 residues. CDR1 is MGHRA and CDR2 is YSYEKL in the germline V gene. CDR3 coding DNA: TGCGCCAGCAGCCAAGATCAAAATAGGGGGGCCTACGAGCAGTACTTC. Its protein is CASSQDQNRGAYEQYF.

In its sample, this clonotype was seen a few times. The chain recombines TRBV20-1 with TRBJ1-2; 7 bases are a match to TRBD1. This CDR3 has 14 residues. Looked up from germline, CDR1 is DFQATT and CDR2 is SNEGSKA (reference sequence). After removal of 6 bases from V and 5 bases from J, the junction contained 12 bases not matched to a gene. CDR3 nucleotide sequence: TGCAGTGCGCTGAACCGACAGGGAAAATATGGCTACACCTTC. It translates to CSALNRQGKYGYTF.

The rearrangement joins TRBV7-9 to TRBJ2-7; possible D gene TRBD1, 6 bases. The CDR3 runs to 12 residues. Germline CDR1 reads SEHNR; CDR2 reads FQNEAQ (reference sequence). Trimming removed 5 bases from V and 6 bases from J, with 11 bases in between. CDR3 sequence (DNA): TGTGCCAGCAGCCGGGACACGGTCGAGCAGTACTTC. As protein: CASSRDTVEQYF.

This clonotype was picked up many times. In nucleotides, the CDR3 is TGCAGTGCGGCAGATTTAGCCAAAAACATTCAGTACTTC. Residues: CSAADLAKNIQYF. The chain is built from TRBV20-1 and TRBJ2-4; no firm D call. Germline-derived CDR1 and CDR2 are DFQATT and SNEGSKA (reference sequence). This CDR3 contains 13 residues. The V gene lost 6 bases and the J gene lost 0 bases, with 9 bases spanning the gap.

J is TRBJ2-2 and V is TRBV7-9; 7 nucleotides line up with TRBD2. CDR1 is SEHNR, CDR2 FQNEAQ, per germline (reference sequence). V lost 3 bases and J lost 0; bases outside the gene matches: 7. CDR3 length: 17 residues. CDR3 amino acids: CASSLGPSGPNTGELFF. In nucleotides, the CDR3 is TGTGCCAGCAGCTTGGGGCCTAGCGGTCCGAACACCGGGGAGCTGTTTTTT.

This clonotype was seen many times. The rearrangement links TRBV5-1 to TRBJ2-3, with D possibly called TRBD1 or TRBD2 (5 bases each). Per the germline V gene, CDR1 is SGHRS and CDR2 is YFSETQ. The CDR3 extends over 14 amino acids. The V and J ends lost 3 bases and 6 bases respectively, with 14 bases between them. The CDR3 region is CASSSKWGSDTQYF. DNA of the CDR3: TGCGCCAGCAGCTCGAAGTGGGGGTCTGATACGCAGTATTTT. Complete variable domain (other parts from reference TRBV5-1 and TRBJ2-3): KAGVTQTPRYLIKTRGQQVTLSCSPISGHRSVSWYQQTPGQGLQFLFEYFSETQRNKGNFPGRFSGRQFSNSRSEMNVSTLELGDSALYLCASSSKWGSDTQYFGPGTRLTVL.

This clonotype was seen only a few times. The gene calls are TRBV15 and TRBJ2-2; D remains ambiguous. This CDR3 has 15 amino acids. The V and J ends lost 1 base and 5 bases respectively, with 11 bases between them. Germline lookup yields CDR1 LNHNV and CDR2 YYDKDF (reference sequence). CDR3 in DNA: TGTGCCACCAGCAGAGCGGGTCTCACGACCGGGGAGCTGTTTTTT. Encoded protein: CATSRAGLTTGELFF.

This chain connects TRBV19 to TRBJ2-1; 10 positions agree with TRBD1. The trim removed 3 bases at V and 8 bases at J, leaving 1 base unmatched. Germline CDR1 is LNHDA and CDR2 is SQIVND (reference sequence). The CDR3 spans 13 residues. The CDR3 coding sequence is TGTGCCAGTAGTATCGGGACAGGGGATGAGCAGTTCTTC. This gives the protein CASSIGTGDEQFF. The complete variable domain, with remaining parts taken from reference TRBV19 and TRBJ2-1, reads DGGITQSPKYLFRKEGQNVTLSCEQNLNHDAMYWYRQDPGQGLRLIYYSQIVNDFQKGDIAEGYSVSREKKESFPLTVTSAQKNPTAFYLCASSIGTGDEQFFGPGTRLTVL.

The table lists this clonotype with many counts. CDR3 loop: CASSLMGRGSPLHF. In nucleotides, the CDR3 is TGTGCCAGCAGTTTGATGGGGCGCGGGTCACCCCTCCACTTT. The chain uses TRBV12-3 or TRBV12-4 and TRBJ1-6, with D maybe TRBD1 (5 bases). This CDR3 has 14 amino acids. V was shortened by 3 bases and J by 10 bases, with 13 bases between the two germline ends.

This clonotype has more than one count but fewer than ten. This sequence joins TRBV7-9 and TRBJ2-3; D is unresolved. Trimming took off 2 bases at V and 4 bases at J, with 13 bases between the two ends. Germline CDR1 is SEHNR and CDR2 is FQNEAQ (reference sequence). The CDR3 runs to 15 residues. DNA of the CDR3: TGTGCCAGCAGCTTACTTAGTGGGCCACCAGATACGCAGTATTTT. The encoded protein is CASSLLSGPPDTQYF.

This clonotype was picked up a small number of times. V is TRBV27 and J is TRBJ1-5, with a weak D call TRBD1 (5 bases). This CDR3 comprises 12 residues. In germline, CDR1 is MNHEY, CDR2 SMNVEV (reference sequence). Trimming cost V 8 bases and J 6 bases, with 11 bases left between them. CDR3 sequence (DNA): TGTGCCAGCCAGGGTGTGGGTCAGCCCCAGCATTTT. It yields the protein CASQGVGQPQHF.

The CDR3 nucleotides read TGTGCCAGCAACCGGACAGGGGGGAAGTCTTCCTACGAGCAGTACGTC. Translated: CASNRTGGKSSYEQYV. The genes are TRBV21-1 and TRBJ2-7; no DNA check was done on the table's D call, TRBD1. TRBV21-1 is termed a pseudogene. This CDR3 contains 16 residues.